The 21 T cell receptor beta chains presented below share a single source sample, sequenced in a study of shared clonotypes between healthy human individuals (TCRdb year 2020). To prepare the library, the immunoSEQ multiplex PCR assay was applied. Drawn from immuneACCESS, this table holds only the in-frame rearrangements with V and J called that TCRdb kept. Clones are partly lost; checked studies trace under half to an unresolved V gene and leave the rest unexplained. The sample table shows 450,000 to 600,000 clones, and roughly 78% are seen once. In total, the top ten clones hold over 10% of the sample. The sequencing input was PBMCs. The receptors come from a woman aged 40 to 49 in good health. Some clones in this sample may be carry-over from other donors' samples.

The chain carries TRBV2 and TRBJ1-2; D gene uncertain. Per the germline V gene, CDR1 is SNHLY and CDR2 is FYNNEI. The CDR3 runs to 15 residues. Trimming stripped 7 bases from V and 1 base from J, with 16 bases between. Here the CDR3 DNA reads TGTGCCAGCATTCTACGGGCAGCGCATAACTATGGCTACACCTTC. It translates to CASILRAAHNYGYTF.

The chain couples TRBV2 to TRBJ2-5, with TRBD1 matching over 10 bases. J was trimmed by 6 bases and V by 7 bases; bases with no gene match: 8. Germline V gives CDR1 SNHLY, CDR2 FYNNEI. This CDR3 contains 14 residues. CDR3 in amino acids: CASNRDRGMKTQYF. The CDR3 bases are TGTGCCAGCAACCGGGACAGGGGAATGAAGACCCAGTACTTC.

This rearrangement joins TRBV7-2 to TRBJ1-2; no definite D call. There are 13 residues in the CDR3. Germline V gives CDR1 SGHTA, CDR2 FQGNSA. V was pared by 4 bases and J by 5 bases, with 11 bases between. The CDR3 coding sequence is TGTGCCAGCAGCTCCCTCGGGGTTTATGGCTACACCTTC. Translating it yields CASSSLGVYGYTF.

As to this clone: Other DNA sequences within the sample encode an identical CDR3. The chain recombines TRBV5-1 with TRBJ2-7; D is undetermined. Germline lookup yields CDR1 SGHRS and CDR2 YFSETQ. This CDR3 comprises 12 residues. V was pared by 0 bases and J by 3 bases, with 4 bases between. CDR3 sequence (DNA): TGCGCCAGCAGCTTGGATGGCTACGAGCAGTACTTC. Amino acids: CASSLDGYEQYF.

The rearrangement links TRBV6-5 to TRBJ2-7; a weak D match, TRBD2 (5 bases). In germline, CDR1 is MNHEY, CDR2 SVGAGI. V shed 8 bases and J shed 0 bases, with 14 bases lying between them. The CDR3 contains 14 residues. The CDR3 spells CASSPGLISYEQYF. The CDR3 DNA sequence: TGTGCCAGCTCCCCGGGGTTAATCTCCTACGAGCAGTACTTC.

The gene calls are TRBV2 and TRBJ2-3; tentative D call: TRBD2 (5 bases). V gave up 1 base and J gave up 14 bases, with 13 bases separating them. The CDR3 is made up of 12 amino acids. Germline V gives CDR1 SNHLY, CDR2 FYNNEI. In DNA, the CDR3 is TGTGCCAGCAGTGAAGGACCGGGGTCCCTGTATTTT. Residues: CASSEGPGSLYF.

This clone was observed a handful of times. This sequence joins TRBV4-1 and TRBJ2-2; unclear D gene. Trimming took off 1 base at V and 5 bases at J, with 14 bases between the two ends. CDR1 MGHRA and CDR2 YSYEKL come from the germline V gene. This CDR3 spans 16 amino acids. The CDR3 coding sequence is TGCGCCAGCAGCCAAGGGCGGCCCCTAAGTACCGGGGAGCTGTTTTTT. Protein product: CASSQGRPLSTGELFF.

The CDR3: CASSPREVPYEQYF. The CDR3 DNA follows: TGTGCCAGCAGCCCCCGGGAGGTCCCCTACGAGCAGTACTTC. The genes are TRBV13 and TRBJ2-7, with 7 bases identical to TRBD2. The CDR3 has 14 residues. The trim removed 5 bases at V and 2 bases at J, leaving 6 bases unmatched. From germline, CDR1 is PRHDT and CDR2 FYEKMQ (reference sequence).

The chain is built from TRBV7-7 and TRBJ2-5; D perhaps matches TRBD2 (5 bases). With 0 bases removed from V and 0 bases from J, the gap between germline ends came to 14 bases. The CDR3 covers 17 residues. Germline V lookup: CDR1 SSHAT, CDR2 FNYEAQ (reference sequence). The CDR3 region is CASSLARAGRYQETQYF. The CDR3 DNA sequence: TGTGCCAGCAGCTTAGCGCGGGCGGGTCGGTACCAAGAGACCCAGTACTTC.

This chain connects TRBV5-1 to TRBJ2-2; 9 positions match TRBD1. Trimming at V came to 2 bases and at J to 9 bases, leaving 17 bases not matched to a gene. The CDR3 loop spans 18 amino acids. CDR1 is SGHRS and CDR2 is YFSETQ in the germline V gene. The CDR3 DNA is TGCGCCAGCAGCTTCCGGGACAGGGTAACTACGGGTCCCCGGGAGCTGTTTTTT. This gives the protein CASSFRDRVTTGPRELFF.

CDR3: CASSLLVGGRGREQYF. The CDR3 DNA sequence: TGTGCCAGCAGCTTACTGGTCGGGGGGCGAGGTCGCGAGCAGTACTTC. The chain is built from TRBV11-2 and TRBJ2-7, with a tentative D call TRBD2 (7 bases). The CDR3 runs to 16 residues. V lost 2 bases, J lost 6 bases, and 20 bases lay in between. CDR1 and CDR2 (germline): SGHAT, FQNNGV.

This clone showed up many times. Other DNA sequences in this sample translate to the same CDR3. CDR3 coding DNA: TGTGCCAGCAGCCAAGATAGCGGGAGTCATAATGAGCAGTTCTTC. Its translation: CASSQDSGSHNEQFF. The chain employs TRBV4-2 and TRBJ2-1, with 9 bases lining up with TRBD2. From germline, CDR1 is LGHNA and CDR2 YNFKEQ. V lost 0 bases and J lost 7; bases outside the gene matches: 4. This CDR3 is built from 15 residues.

The V gene is TRBV2, the J gene TRBJ2-1; D may match TRBD1 or TRBD2 (6 bases each). Deletions cut 10 bases from V and 8 bases from J, with 18 bases between. The CDR3 extends over 13 amino acids. CDR1 is SNHLY and CDR2 is FYNNEI in the germline V gene. The CDR3 DNA reads TGTGCCACCGGGGGCGGCCCTGGGGATGAGCAGTTCTTC. This codes for CATGGGPGDEQFF.

V and J are TRBV28 and TRBJ2-1; D possibly corresponds to TRBD1 (6 bases). Germline CDR1 is MDHEN and CDR2 is SYDVKM. This CDR3 is built from 15 residues. V was shortened by 4 bases and J by 4 bases, with 14 bases between the two germline ends. CDR3 in amino acids: CASSSSGRGYNEQFF. DNA of the CDR3: TGTGCCAGCAGTTCCTCGGGAAGGGGGTACAATGAGCAGTTCTTC.

The rearrangement links TRBV27 to TRBJ2-2; 8 nucleotides align to TRBD2. The CDR3 consists of 16 residues. Germline trimming cut 5 bases from V and 4 bases from J; bases unmatched to any gene: 9. Germline loops: CDR1 MNHEY, CDR2 SMNVEV (reference sequence). CDR3 region: CASSGGGGRLTGELFF. The CDR3 DNA reads TGTGCCAGCAGTGGGGGGGGCGGGAGGCTCACCGGGGAGCTGTTTTTT.

This clone was counted between two and nine times. CDR3 nucleotide sequence: TGTGCCAGCAGGCAGGGACTAGGGGGCAATGAGCAGTTCTTC. Amino acids: CASRQGLGGNEQFF. V and J are TRBV5-4 and TRBJ2-1; 8 bases line up with TRBD2. The CDR3 has 14 amino acids. Per the germline V gene, CDR1 is SGHNT and CDR2 is YYREEE (reference sequence). After removal of 5 bases from V and 6 bases from J, the junction contained 7 bases not matched to a gene.

This rearrangement joins TRBV18 to TRBJ2-1; D gene ambiguous. This CDR3 has 13 amino acids. Trimming cost V 2 bases and J 6 bases, with 8 bases left between them. Germline values: CDR1 KGHSH, CDR2 LQKENI. CDR3 protein: CASSPSGSNEQFF. As DNA, the CDR3 is TGTGCCAGCTCACCATCGGGTTCCAATGAGCAGTTCTTC.

A single count supports this clone. This may come from a read error, since a much larger clone is one base off. This chain uses TRBV7-2 with TRBJ1-2; TRBD1 aligns across 9 bases. The CDR3 totals 13 residues. Germline V lookup: CDR1 SGHTA, CDR2 FQGNSA. V was clipped by 5 bases and J by 4 bases; unmatched bases: 2. The CDR3 spells CASSEQGAYGYTF. CDR3 bases: TGTGCCAGCAGCGAACAGGGGGCCTATGGCTACACCTTC.

CDR3 in DNA: TGCGCCAGCAGCCGGGGGGACCACGGCTCCTACGAGCAGTACTTC. Protein sequence: CASSRGDHGSYEQYF. This chain joins TRBV5-1 and TRBJ2-7; 7 nucleotides match TRBD2. This CDR3 comprises 15 residues. CDR1 is SGHRS and CDR2 is YFSETQ in the germline V gene. The junction had 7 bases not matched to a gene; V was cut back by 4 bases and J by 0 bases.

There are a few counts of this clone. This chain uses TRBV5-1 with TRBJ1-1; no definite D call. The CDR3 is 13 amino acids. The germline V and J ends were trimmed by 5 bases and 2 bases, with 10 bases remaining between them. Germline V lookup: CDR1 SGHRS, CDR2 YFSETQ. The CDR3 spells CASREGINTEAFF. The CDR3 DNA follows: TGCGCCAGCAGGGAAGGGATCAACACTGAAGCTTTCTTT.

The chain couples TRBV30 to TRBJ2-7; D may be TRBD1 (6 bases). The germline V gene has CDR1 GTSNPN and CDR2 SVGIG (reference sequence). This CDR3 comprises 13 residues. V lost 3 bases and J 2 bases, leaving 11 bases between the germline ends. The CDR3 reads CAWRLRGTYEQYF. CDR3 bases: TGTGCCTGGAGGCTCAGGGGTACCTACGAGCAGTACTTC.